The 22 T cell receptor beta chains presented below share a single source sample, sequenced in a study of T cell responses to AZD1222 COVID-19 vaccine. TCRdb's copy holds only in-frame clones and misses some; the assay was immunoSEQ multiplex PCR. The data show 200,000 or so clones, with more than 80% seen just once and 6.1% held by the top ten. The source material was peripheral blood, sampled on day 0 of AZD1222 vaccination. All receptors come from an adult in good health.

This chain uses TRBV28 with TRBJ1-4; possibly TRBD1 for D (5 bases). The CDR3 is made up of 16 amino acids. CDR1 and CDR2 from the germline V gene are MDHEN and SYDVKM. V lost 5 bases and J lost 4, with 17 bases in between. The CDR3 is CASSTIDGAVNEKLFF. As DNA, the CDR3 is TGTGCCAGCAGTACCATTGACGGGGCTGTTAATGAAAAACTGTTTTTT.

The V call is TRBV3-1 (or the pseudogene TRBV3-2), the J call TRBJ2-1; D gene unclear. V shed 3 bases and J shed 1 base, with 16 bases lying between them. Germline V CDR1 and CDR2: LGHDT, YNNKEL (reference sequence). The CDR3 runs to 17 residues. The CDR3 DNA reads TGTGCCAGCAGCCAGTCAGGTTGGAGCATTTCCTACAATGAGCAGTTCTTC. Protein: CASSQSGWSISYNEQFF.

The chain is built from TRBV2 and TRBJ1-6; D remains ambiguous. Germline loops: CDR1 SNHLY, CDR2 FYNNEI. The germline V and J ends were trimmed by 2 bases and 10 bases, with 9 bases remaining between them. CDR3 length: 13 residues. CDR3 in amino acids: CASSEFVGSPLHF. In nucleotides, the CDR3 is TGTGCCAGCAGTGAATTTGTAGGCTCACCCCTCCACTTT.

The CDR3 bases are TGTGCCAGCAGCCCCACCGGGACAGGGAGGGAAAAACTGTTTTTT. Its translation is CASSPTGTGREKLFF. The V gene is TRBV3-1 (or the pseudogene TRBV3-2), the J gene TRBJ1-4; 9 bases are a match to TRBD1. V lost 4 bases, J lost 8 bases, and 8 bases stayed unmatched. CDR1 and CDR2 from the germline V gene are LGHDT and YNNKEL (reference sequence). CDR3 length: 15 residues.

The rearrangement links TRBV19 to TRBJ1-2; D possibly corresponds to TRBD1 (5 bases). The CDR3 loop spans 14 amino acids. Trimming pared 7 bases from V and 1 base from J, leaving 13 bases between. CDR1 is LNHDA, CDR2 SQIVND, per germline (reference sequence). The CDR3 DNA is TGTGCCAGTACCGGGGGGATCCTTAACTATGGCTACACCTTC. Encoded protein: CASTGGILNYGYTF.

The chain joins TRBV5-1 to TRBJ2-2, with D possibly being TRBD2 (6 bases). The CDR3 loop spans 16 amino acids. V lost 4 bases and J lost 1, with 14 bases in between. Germline V gene sequence: CDR1 SGHRS, CDR2 YFSETQ. The CDR3 region has the DNA TGCGCCAGCAGCCCCTTTTGGGAGGAGAACACCGGGGAGCTGTTTTTT. Translation: CASSPFWEENTGELFF. Combining the CDR3 with reference TRBV5-1 and TRBJ2-2 gives the whole variable domain KAGVTQTPRYLIKTRGQQVTLSCSPISGHRSVSWYQQTPGQGLQFLFEYFSETQRNKGNFPGRFSGRQFSNSRSEMNVSTLELGDSALYLCASSPFWEENTGELFFGEGSRLTVL.

The V call is TRBV18, the J call TRBJ1-4; D not certain. V gave up 3 bases and J gave up 7 bases, with 15 bases separating them. Germline CDR1 KGHSH, CDR2 LQKENI. The CDR3 is 15 amino acids. The CDR3: CASSPGEGIGEKLFF. CDR3 DNA sequence: TGTGCCAGCTCACCCGGAGAGGGTATCGGTGAAAAACTGTTTTTT.

The chain joins TRBV5-1 to TRBJ1-3; D is undetermined. CDR1 and CDR2 from the germline V gene are SGHRS and YFSETQ. The CDR3 covers 15 residues. Trimming removed 4 bases at V and 0 bases at J, with 11 bases between. CDR3: CASSAWAFSGNTIYF. CDR3 bases: TGCGCCAGCAGCGCCTGGGCCTTCTCTGGAAACACCATATATTTT.

The chain uses TRBV19 and TRBJ1-4; TRBD1 is a possible D gene (5 bases). The CDR3 totals 14 residues. Germline CDR1 and CDR2: LNHDA and SQIVND (reference sequence). Trimming shortened V by 10 bases and J by 0 bases, and 12 bases separated the two germline ends. CDR3 sequence reads: CATQRGPTNEKLFF. The CDR3 DNA is TGTGCCACCCAAAGGGGTCCAACTAATGAAAAACTGTTTTTT.

In the case of this clone: The junction departs from germline at one end; a sequencing error may be responsible. The rearrangement uses TRBV5-6 and TRBJ2-2; D may be TRBD1 (6 bases). Germline loops: CDR1 SGHDT, CDR2 YYEEEE. The CDR3 has 17 residues. The chain's CDR3 is CASRLGQNRAYTGELFF. Written as DNA, the CDR3 is TGTGCCAGCCGCTTGGGTCAGAACAGGGCATACACCGGGGAGCTGTTTTTT.

The V gene is TRBV28, the J gene TRBJ1-1; D is undetermined. The CDR3 spans 13 residues. Per the germline V gene, CDR1 is MDHEN and CDR2 is SYDVKM. Trimming left V 2 bases short and J 1 base short, with 5 bases between. In DNA, the CDR3 is TGTGCCAGCAGTTTAAGAGCGAACACTGAAGCTTTCTTT. Translation gives CASSLRANTEAFF.

This clone has only one observation. This CDR3 reads CASSEFPLLGNQPQHF. The CDR3 region has the DNA TGTGCCAGCAGTGAATTTCCATTATTGGGCAATCAGCCCCAGCATTTT. The chain recombines TRBV6-1 with TRBJ1-5; unclear D gene. The germline V and J ends were trimmed by 2 bases and 2 bases, with 13 bases remaining between them. The germline V gene has CDR1 MNHNS and CDR2 SASEGT. This CDR3 is 16 amino acids long.

This clone has a handful of counts. The V and J genes are TRBV28 and TRBJ1-3; maybe TRBD1 (5 bases). Trimming took off 6 bases at V and 4 bases at J, with 13 bases between the two ends. Germline V gene sequence: CDR1 MDHEN, CDR2 SYDVKM. This CDR3 comprises 14 residues. The CDR3 region has the DNA TGTGCCAGCAGCCCTGGGACGGCGGGAAACACCATATATTTT. Protein sequence: CASSPGTAGNTIYF.

This chain joins TRBV6-2 or TRBV6-3 and TRBJ2-1; TRBD2 might be the D (5 bases). Germline values: CDR1 MNHEY, CDR2 SVGEGT. The CDR3 is 19 amino acids. Trimming cost V 2 bases and J 0 bases, with 20 bases left between them. The CDR3 is CASSYPARSRVSSYNEQFF. The CDR3 DNA is TGTGCCAGCAGTTACCCAGCCAGGTCGCGGGTGAGCTCCTACAATGAGCAGTTCTTC.

Here the CDR3 DNA reads TGTGCCAGCAGTGGGGACAGACGAGAGACCCAGTACTTC. It encodes CASSGDRRETQYF. The chain is built from TRBV27 and TRBJ2-5, with 7 nucleotides matching TRBD1. After removal of 5 bases from V and 4 bases from J, the junction contained 4 bases not matched to a gene. The germline CDR1 and CDR2 sequences are MNHEY and SMNVEV (reference sequence). The CDR3 is made up of 13 amino acids.

The J gene is TRBJ1-5, the V gene TRBV6-5, with 8 bases lining up with TRBD1. V was pared by 4 bases and J by 9 bases, with 11 bases of the junction left unmatched. The CDR3 length is 15 residues. Germline V CDR1 and CDR2: MNHEY, SVGAGI. In DNA form, the CDR3 reads TGTGCCAGCAGTTCGACCGACAGGGGCAGCATGCCCCAGCATTTT. Its protein is CASSSTDRGSMPQHF.

V is TRBV7-9 and J is TRBJ1-3, with a possible D match to TRBD1 (5 bases). With 0 bases removed from V and 4 bases from J, the gap between germline ends came to 13 bases. The germline V gene encodes CDR1 SEHNR and CDR2 FQNEAQ (reference sequence). The CDR3 length is 16 residues. The CDR3 loop reads CASSLASGVRGNTIYF. DNA of the CDR3: TGTGCCAGCAGCTTAGCGTCGGGGGTTCGGGGAAACACCATATATTTT.

V usage is TRBV2 and J usage is TRBJ1-1; tentatively, D is TRBD1 (6 bases). This CDR3 is built from 11 residues. Germline CDR1 is SNHLY and CDR2 is FYNNEI. CDR3 DNA sequence: TGTGCTGAGGGGGGAAACGGTGAAGCTTTCTTT. Translating it yields CAEGGNGEAFF. Together with reference TRBV2 and TRBJ1-1, the CDR3 gives the full variable domain: EPEVTQTPSHQVTQMGQEVILRCVPISNHLYFYWYRQILGQKVEFLVSFYNNEISEKSEIFDDQFSVERPDGSNFTLKIRSTKLEDSAMYFCAEGGNGEAFFGQGTRLTVV.

This clone has only a few counts. The gene calls are TRBV15 and TRBJ2-1, with TRBD2 matching over 14 bases. With V trimmed by 0 bases and J by 7 bases, 8 bases remained unmatched. Per the germline V gene, CDR1 is LNHNV and CDR2 is YYDKDF (reference sequence). This CDR3 region has 18 residues. DNA for the CDR3: TGTGCCACCAGCAGAGACCCACTTCGGACTAGCGGGAGGAATGAGCAGTTCTTC. Translated: CATSRDPLRTSGRNEQFF.

CDR3 DNA sequence: TGTGCCAGCAGTGAAACGGGAAACCAAGAGACCCAGTACTTC. This codes for CASSETGNQETQYF. V and J are TRBV6-1 and TRBJ2-5, with D perhaps matching TRBD2 (5 bases). CDR3 length: 14 residues. V was pared by 2 bases and J by 0 bases, with 7 bases between. Germline V gives CDR1 MNHNS, CDR2 SASEGT.

V and J are TRBV6-5 and TRBJ1-4; D uncertain. Germline V gene data show CDR1 as MNHEY and CDR2 as SVGAGI. V was trimmed by 4 bases and J by 8 bases, leaving 8 bases between them. This CDR3 contains 12 residues. For the CDR3, the DNA is TGTGCCAGCAGTTCCGGAGGGGAAAAACTGTTTTTT. Protein: CASSSGGEKLFF.

The chain combines TRBV9 with TRBJ1-3, with a weak D call TRBD1 (6 bases). Trimming removed 2 bases from V and 3 bases from J, with 15 bases in between. Per germline, CDR1 SGDLS and CDR2 YYNGEE. CDR3 length: 16 amino acids. CDR3 region: CASSVGTGTLGNTIYF. CDR3 DNA sequence: TGTGCCAGCAGCGTCGGAACCGGGACACTTGGAAACACCATATATTTT.